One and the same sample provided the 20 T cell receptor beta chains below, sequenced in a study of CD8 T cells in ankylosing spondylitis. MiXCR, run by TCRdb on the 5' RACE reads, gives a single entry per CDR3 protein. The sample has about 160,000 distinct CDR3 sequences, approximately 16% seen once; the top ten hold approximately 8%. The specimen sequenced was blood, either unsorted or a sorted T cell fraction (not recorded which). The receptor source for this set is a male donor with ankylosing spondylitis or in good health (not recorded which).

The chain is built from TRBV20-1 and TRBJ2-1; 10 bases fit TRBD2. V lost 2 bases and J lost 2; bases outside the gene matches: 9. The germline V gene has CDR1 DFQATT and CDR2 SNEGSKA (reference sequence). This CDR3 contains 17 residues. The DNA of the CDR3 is TGCAGTGCTAGACCGGGACTAGCGAGAGCTCCCTACAATGAGCAGTTCTTC. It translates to CSARPGLARAPYNEQFF.

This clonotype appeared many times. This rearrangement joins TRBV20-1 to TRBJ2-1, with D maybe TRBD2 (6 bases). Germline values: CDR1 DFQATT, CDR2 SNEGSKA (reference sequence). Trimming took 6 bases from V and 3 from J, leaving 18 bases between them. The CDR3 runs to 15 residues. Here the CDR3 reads CSAPAMAGNYNEQFF. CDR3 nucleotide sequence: TGCAGTGCCCCCGCGATGGCGGGAAACTACAATGAGCAGTTCTTC.

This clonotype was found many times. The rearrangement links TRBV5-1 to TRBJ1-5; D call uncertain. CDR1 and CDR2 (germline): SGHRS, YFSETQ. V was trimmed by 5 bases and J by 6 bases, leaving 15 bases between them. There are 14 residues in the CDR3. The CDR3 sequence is CASSAGGVGQPQHF. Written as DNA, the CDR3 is TGCGCCAGCAGTGCCGGTGGGGTGGGTCAGCCCCAGCATTTT.

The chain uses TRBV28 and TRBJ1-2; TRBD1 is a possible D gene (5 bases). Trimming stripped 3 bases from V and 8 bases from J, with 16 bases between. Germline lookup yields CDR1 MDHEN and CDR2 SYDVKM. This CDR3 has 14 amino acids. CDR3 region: CASSFGVRTTGYTF. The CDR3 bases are TGTGCCAGCAGTTTCGGCGTCAGGACAACAGGCTACACCTTC.

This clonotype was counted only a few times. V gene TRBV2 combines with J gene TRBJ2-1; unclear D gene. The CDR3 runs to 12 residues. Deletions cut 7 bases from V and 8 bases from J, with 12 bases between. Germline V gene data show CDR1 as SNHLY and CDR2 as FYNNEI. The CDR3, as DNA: TGTGCCAGCAATAGGGCTAGTTATGAGCAGTTCTTC. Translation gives CASNRASYEQFF.

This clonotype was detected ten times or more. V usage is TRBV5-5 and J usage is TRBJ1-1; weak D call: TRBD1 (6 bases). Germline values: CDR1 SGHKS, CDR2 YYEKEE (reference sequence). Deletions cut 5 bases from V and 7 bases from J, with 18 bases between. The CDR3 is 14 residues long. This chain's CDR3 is CASSWGEGENEAFF. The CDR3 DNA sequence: TGTGCCAGCAGTTGGGGGGAGGGGGAGAATGAAGCTTTCTTT.

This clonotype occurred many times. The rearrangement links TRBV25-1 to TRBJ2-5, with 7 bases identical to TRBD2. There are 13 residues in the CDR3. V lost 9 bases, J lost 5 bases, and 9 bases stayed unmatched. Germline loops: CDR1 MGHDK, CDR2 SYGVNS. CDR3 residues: CASRLGGGETQYF. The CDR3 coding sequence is TGTGCCAGTCGGCTGGGGGGGGGTGAGACCCAGTACTTC.

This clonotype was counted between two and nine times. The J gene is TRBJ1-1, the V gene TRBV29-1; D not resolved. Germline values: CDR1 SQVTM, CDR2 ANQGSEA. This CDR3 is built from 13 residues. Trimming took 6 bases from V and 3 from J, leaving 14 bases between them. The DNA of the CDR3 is TGCAGCGTGCACCGGGGAGCAGACACTGAAGCTTTCTTT. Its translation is CSVHRGADTEAFF.

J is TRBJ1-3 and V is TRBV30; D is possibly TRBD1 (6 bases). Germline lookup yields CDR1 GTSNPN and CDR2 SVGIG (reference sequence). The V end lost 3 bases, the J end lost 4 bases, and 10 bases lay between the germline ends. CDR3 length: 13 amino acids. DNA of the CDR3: TGTGCCTGGAGGTGGGGGCTCGGAAACACCATATATTTT. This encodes CAWRWGLGNTIYF. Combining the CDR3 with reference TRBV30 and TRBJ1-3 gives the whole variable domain SQTIHQWPATLVQPVGSPLSLECTVEGTSNPNLYWYRQAAGRGLQLLFYSVGIGQISSEVPQNLSASRPQDRQFILSSKKLLLSDSGFYLCAWRWGLGNTIYFGEGSWLTVV.

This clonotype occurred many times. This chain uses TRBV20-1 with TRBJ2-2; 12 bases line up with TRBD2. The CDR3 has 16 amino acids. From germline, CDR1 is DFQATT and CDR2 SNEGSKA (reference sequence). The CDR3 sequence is CSANPLAGGDTGELFF. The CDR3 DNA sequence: TGCAGCGCAAACCCCCTAGCGGGAGGGGACACCGGGGAGCTGTTTTTT.

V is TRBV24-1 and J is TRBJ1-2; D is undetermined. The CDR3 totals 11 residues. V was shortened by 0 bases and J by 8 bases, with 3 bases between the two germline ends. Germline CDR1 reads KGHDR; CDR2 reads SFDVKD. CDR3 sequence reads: CATSDLRGYTF. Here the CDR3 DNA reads TGTGCCACCAGTGATTTGAGAGGCTACACCTTC.

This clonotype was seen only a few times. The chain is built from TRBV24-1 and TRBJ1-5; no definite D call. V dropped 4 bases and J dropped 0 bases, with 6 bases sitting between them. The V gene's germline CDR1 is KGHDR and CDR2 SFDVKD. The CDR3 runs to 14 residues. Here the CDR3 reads CATSEGYSNQPQHF. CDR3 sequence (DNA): TGTGCCACCAGTGAGGGGTATAGCAATCAGCCCCAGCATTTT.

CDR3 amino acids: CASSHPAASGGDNEQFF. CDR3 in DNA: TGTGCCAGCAGCCACCCAGCCGCTAGCGGGGGAGACAATGAGCAGTTCTTC. The chain links TRBV4-2 to TRBJ2-1; TRBD2 agrees at 10 bases. Germline V gene lookup returns CDR1 LGHNA and CDR2 YNFKEQ. The length of the CDR3 is 17 residues. V lost 3 bases to trimming and J lost 5 bases; unmatched junction nucleotides: 10.

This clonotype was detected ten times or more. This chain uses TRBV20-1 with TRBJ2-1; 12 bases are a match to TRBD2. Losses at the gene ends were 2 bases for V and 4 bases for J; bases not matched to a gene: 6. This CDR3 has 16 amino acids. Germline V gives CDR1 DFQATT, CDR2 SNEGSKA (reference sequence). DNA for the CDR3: TGCAGTGCTAGAAAACCGGGACTAGCGGGTTACAATGAGCAGTTCTTC. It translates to CSARKPGLAGYNEQFF.

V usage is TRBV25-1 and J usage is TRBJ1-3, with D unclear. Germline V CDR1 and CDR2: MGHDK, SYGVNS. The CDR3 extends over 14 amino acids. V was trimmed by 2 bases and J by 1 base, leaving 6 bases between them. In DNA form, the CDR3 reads TGTGCCAGCAGTGAACGAGGGTCTGGAAACACCATATATTTT. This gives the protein CASSERGSGNTIYF.

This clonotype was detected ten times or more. In nucleotides, the CDR3 is TGTGCCACCAGCAGAGCCCTAGGCCTCCGGGGGGATACGCAGTATTTT. Translating gives CATSRALGLRGDTQYF. This chain connects TRBV15 to TRBJ2-3, with D possibly matching TRBD2 (6 bases). This CDR3 is 16 amino acids long. Trimming removed 1 base from V and 6 bases from J, with 17 bases in between. CDR1 is LNHNV, CDR2 YYDKDF, per germline (reference sequence).

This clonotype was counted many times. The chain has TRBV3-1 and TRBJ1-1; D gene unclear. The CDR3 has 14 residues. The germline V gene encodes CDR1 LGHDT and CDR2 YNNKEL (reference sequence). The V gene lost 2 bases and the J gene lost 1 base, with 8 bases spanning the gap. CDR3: CASSQSLSNTEAFF. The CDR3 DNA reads TGTGCCAGCAGCCAATCTCTGTCGAACACTGAAGCTTTCTTT. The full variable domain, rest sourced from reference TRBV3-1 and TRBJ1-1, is DTAVSQTPKYLVTQMGNDKSIKCEQNLGHDTMYWYKQDSKKFLKIMFSYNNKELIINETVPNRFSPKSPDKAHLNLHINSLELGDSAVYFCASSQSLSNTEAFFGQGTRLTVV.

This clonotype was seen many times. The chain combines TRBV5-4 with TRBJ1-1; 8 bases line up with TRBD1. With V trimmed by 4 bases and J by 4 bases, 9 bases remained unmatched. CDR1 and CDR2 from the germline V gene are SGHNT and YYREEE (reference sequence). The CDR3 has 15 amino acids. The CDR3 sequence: CASSGTGTGGTEAFF. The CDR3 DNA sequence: TGTGCCAGCAGCGGGACCGGGACAGGTGGCACTGAAGCTTTCTTT.

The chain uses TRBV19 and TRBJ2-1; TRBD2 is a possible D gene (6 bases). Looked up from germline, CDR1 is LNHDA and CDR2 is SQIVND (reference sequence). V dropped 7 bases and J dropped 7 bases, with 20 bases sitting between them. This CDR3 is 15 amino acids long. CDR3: CASNSGGSGKNEQFF. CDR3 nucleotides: TGTGCCAGTAATTCCGGGGGTAGCGGAAAAAATGAGCAGTTCTTC.

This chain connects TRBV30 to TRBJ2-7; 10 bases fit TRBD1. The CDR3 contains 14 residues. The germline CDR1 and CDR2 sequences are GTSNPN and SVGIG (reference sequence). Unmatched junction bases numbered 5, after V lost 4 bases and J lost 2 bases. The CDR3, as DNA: TGTGCCTGGAATACCGGGACAGGGGCCTACGAGCAGTACTTC. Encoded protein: CAWNTGTGAYEQYF.